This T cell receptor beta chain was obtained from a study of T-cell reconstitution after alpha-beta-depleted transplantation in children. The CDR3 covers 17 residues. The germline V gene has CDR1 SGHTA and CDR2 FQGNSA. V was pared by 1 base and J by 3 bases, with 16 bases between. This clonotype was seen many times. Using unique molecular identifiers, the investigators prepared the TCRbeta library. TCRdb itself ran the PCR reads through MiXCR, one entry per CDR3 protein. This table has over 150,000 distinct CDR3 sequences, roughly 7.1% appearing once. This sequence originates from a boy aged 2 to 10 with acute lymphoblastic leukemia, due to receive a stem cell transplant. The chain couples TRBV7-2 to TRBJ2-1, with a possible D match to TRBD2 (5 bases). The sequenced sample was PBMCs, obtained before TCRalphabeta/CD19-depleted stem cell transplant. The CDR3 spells CASSLVFGGSNYNEQFF. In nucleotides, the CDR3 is TGTGCCAGCAGCTTAGTATTTGGAGGATCGAACTACAATGAGCAGTTCTTC.